Following are 8 T cell receptor beta chains from one sample sequenced in a study of T-cell reconstitution after alpha-beta-depleted transplantation in children. Unique molecular identifiers were incorporated when the TCRbeta library was constructed. TCRdb re-called the PCR reads with MiXCR, one entry per CDR3 protein. The table records just under 350,000 distinct CDR3 sequences, about 17% of them present only once. The material sequenced was PBMCs, mostly from graft donor cells, taken 360 days after TCRalphabeta/CD19-depleted stem cell transplant. The receptors come from a male patient under 10 years old who had a stem cell transplant for acute lymphoblastic leukemia, so the T cells may come from the graft donor.

This clonotype was picked up many times. The gene calls are TRBV20-1 and TRBJ2-7, with D possibly being TRBD1 or TRBD2 (5 bases each). CDR1 and CDR2 (germline): DFQATT, SNEGSKA (reference sequence). V dropped 3 bases and J dropped 5 bases, with 11 bases sitting between them. The length of the CDR3 is 12 residues. The CDR3 nucleotides are TGCAGTGCTAGCTACCAGGGAGACGAGCAGTACTTC. It translates to CSASYQGDEQYF.

This clonotype has a count of ten or more. J is TRBJ1-1 and V is TRBV29-1; D remains unclear. This CDR3 spans 12 amino acids. Trimming removed 7 bases at V and 7 bases at J, with 16 bases between. Per the germline V gene, CDR1 is SQVTM and CDR2 is ANQGSEA. The CDR3 is CSATRSGSEAFF. The CDR3 bases are TGCAGCGCCACACGGTCGGGAAGTGAAGCTTTCTTT.

There are many counts of this clonotype. The germline gene is not matched at one end of the junction; a read error may be the cause. This rearrangement joins TRBV5-1 to TRBJ2-7, with 8 bases fitting TRBD1. Germline V gene data show CDR1 as SGHRS and CDR2 as YFSETQ. The CDR3 is 13 amino acids. CDR3 in amino acids: CASSGTGGYEQYF. The CDR3 bases are TGTGCCAGCAGTGGGACAGGAGGCTACGAGCAGTACTTC.

The gene calls are TRBV10-3 and TRBJ2-7; no definite D call. The CDR3 is made up of 13 amino acids. Germline CDR1 ENHRY, CDR2 SYGVKD. Trimming removed 10 bases at V and 3 bases at J, with 16 bases between. DNA of the CDR3: TGTGCCAGCTCCTTATCACGATTCTACGAGCAGTACTTC. It translates to CASSLSRFYEQYF.

V gene TRBV12-3 or TRBV12-4 combines with J gene TRBJ2-1; D is tentatively TRBD1 or TRBD2 (5 bases each). Between the trimmed V and J ends, which lost 2 bases and 11 bases, there was a span of 16 bases. This CDR3 is 14 amino acids long. CDR3 region: CASSLYVPGRQQFF. In nucleotides, the CDR3 is TGTGCCAGCAGTTTATACGTTCCGGGACGGCAGCAGTTCTTC.

This clonotype was recorded many times. This chain links TRBV9 with TRBJ2-5, with a weak D call TRBD2 (6 bases). The V end lost 2 bases, the J end lost 9 bases, and 14 bases lay between the germline ends. The CDR3 totals 13 residues. CDR1 and CDR2 (germline): SGDLS, YYNGEE. CDR3 DNA sequence: TGTGCCAGCAGCGTCGAGGAGGGGACGGCCCAGTACTTC. Its translation is CASSVEEGTAQYF.

The chain couples TRBV15 to TRBJ2-3; 8 nucleotides agree with TRBD2. This CDR3 is built from 17 residues. V lost 3 bases, J lost 1 base, and 9 bases stayed unmatched. Germline CDR1 and CDR2: LNHNV and YYDKDF (reference sequence). This CDR3 is CATSRIYTAGGTDTQYF. The CDR3 region has the DNA TGTGCCACCAGCAGGATTTACACAGCGGGAGGCACAGATACGCAGTATTTT.

V and J are TRBV29-1 and TRBJ2-1, with TRBD1 matching over 9 bases. Germline lookup yields CDR1 SQVTM and CDR2 ANQGSEA. Losses at the gene ends were 7 bases for V and 3 bases for J; bases not matched to a gene: 10. This CDR3 is built from 15 residues. The DNA of the CDR3 is TGCAGCGCCGCGTTGACAGGGGGGGACTACAATGAGCAGTTCTTC. This translates into CSAALTGGDYNEQFF.